This T cell receptor beta chain emerged from a study of T cell clonality in common variable immunodeficiency. Notes on the study in general: TCRbeta clonality was increased in CVID versus healthy controls. Links between repertoire features and CVID complications were heterogeneity-limited. Shared TCRbeta clones were fewer between CVID subjects than controls.

Generated by immunoSEQ multiplex PCR, the TCRdb table keeps only in-frame clones and is missing some. The sample has approximately 40,000 clones, none seen only once. This clone showed up many times. Its antigen is unidentified. Read coverage stops 3 residues before the CDR3 terminus; the germline J gene supplies the remainder. Germline lookup yields CDR1 MGHRA and CDR2 YSYEKL. V was clipped by 1 base and J by 3 bases, with 13 bases between them. This CDR3 is 15 amino acids long. This TCR derives from a person between 18 and 69 years old in good health. This rearrangement joins TRBV4-1 to TRBJ2-7, with D maybe TRBD1 (5 bases). Sequencing used peripheral blood mononuclear cells. CDR3 bases read: TGCGCCAGCAGCCAAGTGGCAGGGAAGGACTACGAG. Translated: CASSQVAGKDYE. The CDR3, in full, reads CASSQVAGKDYEQYF.